The rows below give T cell receptor beta chains drawn from one sample of a study of T-cell memory formation after mild COVID-19. TCRdb processed the 5' RACE reads anew with MiXCR; each CDR3 protein has one entry. The repertoire holds 470,000 or so distinct CDR3 sequences, 15% to 20% seen once, with more than 9% in the top ten. The sequenced sample was PBMCs or a T cell subset sorted from them (not recorded which). These receptors were obtained from an adult woman who had mild COVID-19 (a few samples of this study predate the infection). Cell type and time point are not known. The CDR3 runs from the conserved cysteine through the conserved F or W. The D gene is left open where the match is weak. Not every row has a clone size; where given, it reads once, few, many or a size class.

V,size,J,length,D,DNA,CDR3
TRBV4-2,few,TRBJ1-2,17,TRBD1,TGTGCCAGCAGCCAAGAAGGCGGTGCGGACAGGATCTATGGCTACACCTTC,CASSQEGGADRIYGYTF
TRBV10-3,few,TRBJ2-7,14,TRBD1,TGTGCCATCAACTCGGGACAGGGGAGCTACGAGCAGTACTTC,CAINSGQGSYEQYF
TRBV20-1,NA,TRBJ2-1,13,TRBD2,TGCAGTGCAACGGGACTAGCGATCAATGAGCAGTTCTTC,CSATGLAINEQFF
TRBV5-6,NA,TRBJ1-1,13,TRBD1,TGTGCCAGCAGCTTGAACAGGGGAGCTGAAGCTTTCTTT,CASSLNRGAEAFF
TRBV24-1,NA,TRBJ2-1,14,NA,TGTGCCACCAGTGATTTTGGGTCCTGGAATGAGCAGTTCTTC,CATSDFGSWNEQFF
TRBV7-3,many,TRBJ2-5,15,NA,TGTGCCAGCAGCGTAGGAGGACGGAAACAAGAGACCCAGTACTTC,CASSVGGRKQETQYF
TRBV4-3,many,TRBJ2-2,18,TRBD2,TGCGCCAGCAGCCAAGTCCCTAGCGGGAGTGCCCGCACCGGGGAGCTGTTTTTT,CASSQVPSGSARTGELFF
TRBV5-1,NA,TRBJ2-1,18,TRBD2,TGCGCCAGCACCCTTGGTGGGCTAGCGGGCGGCGGGGGCGATGAGCAGTTCTTC,CASTLGGLAGGGGDEQFF
TRBV6-5,NA,TRBJ2-1,14,NA,TGTGCCAGCAGTTACTCGATCTCTGGAAATGAGCAGTTCTTC,CASSYSISGNEQFF
TRBV4-1,few,TRBJ1-6,16,NA,TGCGCCAGCAGCCAAGGGCGCGGGACCGATAATTCACCCCTCCACTTT,CASSQGRGTDNSPLHF
TRBV9,NA,TRBJ1-2,13,NA,TGTGCCAGCAGCGTAGGTGAGATCTATGGCTACACCTTC,CASSVGEIYGYTF
TRBV7-2,NA,TRBJ1-1,14,TRBD1,TGTGCCAGCAGACAAGACAGGGGGAACACTGAAGCTTTCTTT,CASRQDRGNTEAFF
TRBV7-8,many,TRBJ2-7,13,NA,TGTGCCAGCAGCTTAGGGGAGGTATACGAGCAGTACTTC,CASSLGEVYEQYF
TRBV24-1,NA,TRBJ2-3,16,TRBD1,TGTGCCACCAGTGACCCTGGACCATCAGGGGGAGATACGCAGTATTTT,CATSDPGPSGGDTQYF
TRBV20-1,few,TRBJ2-7,14,TRBD2,TGCAGTGCTGGGGGGCCTAGCGGGATGCACGAGCAGTACTTC,CSAGGPSGMHEQYF
TRBV5-6,NA,TRBJ1-2,14,NA,TGTGCCAGCAGCTTGGTTTCGGAGAACTATGGCTACACCTTC,CASSLVSENYGYTF
TRBV24-1,NA,TRBJ2-1,15,TRBD2,TGTGCCACCAGTGATTTGGTAGCGGGAGGCAATGAGCAGTTCTTC,CATSDLVAGGNEQFF
TRBV13,NA,TRBJ2-1,15,NA,TGTGCCAGCAGCTTCACCGAGGGGCTAATCAATGAGCAGTTCTTC,CASSFTEGLINEQFF
TRBV6-1,NA,TRBJ2-3,13,TRBD2,TGTGCCAGCAGGGGGACTAGCCGGGATACGCAGTATTTT,CASRGTSRDTQYF
TRBV6-6,many,TRBJ2-1,16,NA,TGTGCCAGCAGTCCCTTCGGGGACGCAGCCTATAATGAGCAGTTCTTC,CASSPFGDAAYNEQFF
TRBV5-1,NA,TRBJ2-2,14,NA,TGCGCCAGCAGCTTCCAGTCGAACACCGGGGAGCTGTTTTTT,CASSFQSNTGELFF
TRBV5-1,many,TRBJ2-3,14,NA,TGCGCCAGCAGCCGAGATACTAGCACAGATACGCAGTATTTT,CASSRDTSTDTQYF
TRBV11-2,NA,TRBJ2-5,16,NA,TGTGCCAGCAGCCAGGGGCCTGCCCTCCAACAAGAGACCCAGTACTTC,CASSQGPALQQETQYF
TRBV3-1,NA,TRBJ2-5,17,TRBD2,TGTGCCAGCAACCATTTCTTTCGCGGGGGGTCAAGGAAGACCCAGTACTTC,CASNHFFRGGSRKTQYF
TRBV23-1,few,TRBJ2-1,15,NA,TGCGCCAGCAGTCACAAGACGTGGGATTACAATGAGCAGTTCTTC,CASSHKTWDYNEQFF
TRBV6-6,NA,TRBJ2-1,17,TRBD2,TGTGCCAGCACCGACGGAGGGAAAACGGGACTAGACGATGAGCAGTTCTTC,CASTDGGKTGLDDEQFF
TRBV6-6,few,TRBJ2-5,15,TRBD1,TGTGCCAGCAGTTACTCCTTGGACAGGGAAGAGACCCAGTACTTC,CASSYSLDREETQYF
TRBV6-5,NA,TRBJ1-4,17,NA,TGTGCCAGCAGTTACTCCTCCCTAATCGGTAGGAGTGAAAAACTGTTTTTT,CASSYSSLIGRSEKLFF
TRBV4-1,few,TRBJ2-1,17,TRBD2,TGCGCCAGCACCCAAGGGGGAGTAGCGGGGAAATACAATGAGCAGTTCTTC,CASTQGGVAGKYNEQFF
TRBV5-1,few,TRBJ2-7,14,NA,TGCGCCAGCAGCCGGATTTTGACAGGATGGGAGCAGTACTTC,CASSRILTGWEQYF
TRBV14,NA,TRBJ2-5,13,NA,TGTGCCAGCAGCCCGCACCCCGAGGAGACCCAGTACTTC,CASSPHPEETQYF
TRBV4-2,NA,TRBJ1-1,13,NA,TGTGCCAGCAGTCGCCCCGAGAGCACTGAAGCTTTCTTT,CASSRPESTEAFF
TRBV5-5,few,TRBJ1-2,13,NA,TGTGCCAGCAGCTTGGGTATCAACTATGGCTACACCTTC,CASSLGINYGYTF
TRBV9,few,TRBJ2-1,20,TRBD2,TGTGCCAGCAGCCCGCGGACGACTAGCGGGAGAGGGGCATCCTACAATGAGCAGTTCTTC,CASSPRTTSGRGASYNEQFF
TRBV21-1,NA,TRBJ1-5,19,NA,TGTGCCAGCAGCGAACTTTGGTTGCGTAGAGGGGTGAGCAATCAGCCCCAGCATTTT,CASSELWLRRGVSNQPQHF
TRBV7-9,NA,TRBJ2-5,16,NA,TGTGCCAGCAGCCCAGTTCGGGTGGCAGGGGACGAGACCCAGTACTTC,CASSPVRVAGDETQYF
TRBV6-2/TRBV6-3,NA,TRBJ2-1,15,NA,TGTGCCAGCAGTCCCCCAGGGGAGGGAGGCAATGAGCAGTTCTTC,CASSPPGEGGNEQFF
TRBV12-3/TRBV12-4,NA,TRBJ2-5,20,NA,TGTGCCAGCAGTCCCAGTTTGGGGGCACTTACAGGCCTAGCCGGAGAGACCCAGTACTTC,CASSPSLGALTGLAGETQYF
TRBV6-2/TRBV6-3,few,TRBJ2-7,16,NA,TGTGCCAGCAGTTGGGGGATGTGGGGCTTCTCCTACGAGCAGTACTTC,CASSWGMWGFSYEQYF
TRBV12-3/TRBV12-4,NA,TRBJ2-7,16,NA,TGTGCCAGCACCTGGTACCGCCCAACGGCGGGCTACGAGCAGTACTTC,CASTWYRPTAGYEQYF
TRBV4-1,few,TRBJ2-7,12,NA,TGCGCCAGCAGCCAACAAGGGCGAGAGCAGTACTTC,CASSQQGREQYF
TRBV12-3/TRBV12-4,few,TRBJ2-7,14,TRBD1,TGTGCCAGCAGTACCCTGACAGGGGAGTTCGAGCAGTACTTC,CASSTLTGEFEQYF
TRBV4-2,many,TRBJ2-5,16,TRBD2,TGTGCCAGCAGCCAAGAGGCGGGAGGGCCCCCAGAGACCCAGTACTTC,CASSQEAGGPPETQYF
TRBV27,NA,TRBJ2-1,15,NA,TGTGCCAGCAGTTTAACCTGGAACTCATGGGGTGAGCAGTTCTTC,CASSLTWNSWGEQFF
TRBV11-1,few,TRBJ2-1,16,NA,TGTGCCAGCAGCTTACGCTCGGGAATGATCTACAATGAGCAGTTCTTC,CASSLRSGMIYNEQFF
TRBV7-8,NA,TRBJ1-5,15,NA,TGTGCCAGCAGCTTAGTCCAGGGGCCCTATCAGCCCCAGCATTTT,CASSLVQGPYQPQHF
TRBV21-1,NA,TRBJ2-5,19,NA,TGTGCCAGCACCACACCTCAGCGGACTAGCGGGGGACTACAAGAGACCCAGTACTTC,CASTTPQRTSGGLQETQYF
TRBV5-1,few,TRBJ2-7,13,TRBD1,TGCGCCAGCAGCTTGAGACAGGGGGACGAGCAGTACTTC,CASSLRQGDEQYF
TRBV14,few,TRBJ2-7,19,TRBD2,TGTGCCAGCAGCTTGGGACTAGCGGGAGTTGGTAGCGCCTTCTACGAGCAGTACTTC,CASSLGLAGVGSAFYEQYF
TRBV12-3/TRBV12-4,NA,TRBJ1-1,15,TRBD1,TGTGCCAGCAGACAACGGACAGGGCAGAACACTGAAGCTTTCTTT,CASRQRTGQNTEAFF